This T cell receptor (beta chain) emerged from a study of T cell responses to AZD1222 COVID-19 vaccine. The V and J ends lost 4 bases and 2 bases respectively, with 17 bases between them. Germline values: CDR1 GTSNPN, CDR2 SVGIG (reference sequence). The CDR3 runs 15 residues. Profiling relied on immunoSEQ multiplex PCR, and the TCRdb table lists in-frame clones only, not all of them. The repertoire has roughly 100,000 clones, around 94% of them found once; the top ten carry roughly 2.2%. Worth noting for this clone: The antigen is not known.

Study-wide results and limits: The study found Spike-specific TCR breadth and depth rose after two AZD1222 doses.

The sequencing used peripheral blood, collected on day 0 of AZD1222 vaccination. This sequence originates from an adult in good health. The chain uses TRBV30 and TRBJ1-2; D perhaps matches TRBD1 (6 bases). CDR3: CAWMGGRDGNYGYTF. The CDR3 bases are TGTGCCTGGATGGGGGGCAGGGATGGGAACTATGGCTACACCTTC.